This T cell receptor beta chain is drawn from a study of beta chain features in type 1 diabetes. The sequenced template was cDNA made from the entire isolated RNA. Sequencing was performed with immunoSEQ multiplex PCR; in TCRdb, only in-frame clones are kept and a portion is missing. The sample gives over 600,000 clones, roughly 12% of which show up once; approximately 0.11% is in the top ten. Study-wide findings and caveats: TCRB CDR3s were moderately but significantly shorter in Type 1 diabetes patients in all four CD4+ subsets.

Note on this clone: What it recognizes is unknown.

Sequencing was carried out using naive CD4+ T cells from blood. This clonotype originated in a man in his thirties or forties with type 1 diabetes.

CDR3 nucleotides: TGTGCCAGCAGCATTCACCGTAGGCTAGCGGTGGGCACCGGGGAGCTGTTTTTT. It is translated as CASSIHRRLAVGTGELFF. This chain uses TRBV11-2 with TRBJ2-2; 7 bases fit TRBD2. From germline, CDR1 is SGHAT and CDR2 FQNNGV. V was pared by 5 bases and J by 4 bases, with 16 bases of the junction left unmatched. The length of the CDR3 is 18 residues.